This T cell receptor beta chain was observed in a study of graft-versus-host responses after intestinal transplantation. About the research overall: Once they had received anti-thymocyte globulin induction, all recipients took tacrolimus and steroids for about three years.

Data came from immunoSEQ multiplex PCR; TCRdb stores just in-frame clones and leaves some out. The sample contains approximately 9,700 clones, about 92% of which appear only once. The CDR3 runs to 12 residues. Deletions cut 0 bases from V and 6 bases from J, with 6 bases between. Germline loops: CDR1 ENHRY, CDR2 SYGVKD. With respect to this clone: The antigen remains undetermined.

Study-level findings and limits: Allograft clonal ratios (graft-versus-host to host-versus-graft) were high in patients who had graft-donor T cell macrochimerism. Detected in recipient marrow were GvH clones, some of which were first observed in ileum or blood. Early HvG declines after transplant were associated with peak circulating GvH clone levels.

The sequence was obtained from a human patient who received an intestinal transplant, so some T cells may come from the graft donor. This chain links TRBV10-3 with TRBJ2-7; no clear D gene. The material sequenced was PBMCs, taken around 44 days after intestinal transplantation. The CDR3 coding sequence is TGTGCCATCAGTGAGTCGACCCCCGAGCAGTACTTC. Encoded protein: CAISESTPEQYF.